One and the same sample provided the 8 T cell receptor beta chains below, sequenced in a study of T cells in Graves' hyperthyroidism and ophthalmopathy. Researchers amplified the TCR beta CDR3 regions from RNA transcripts. Primed by the HTBI set, a first-round RT-PCR was run on the TCR CDR3. TCRdb ran MiXCR on the multiplex PCR reads and lists one entry per CDR3 protein. The table lists hundreds of thousands of distinct CDR3 sequences, roughly 13% of them singletons. The sequencing input was blood. The receptors originated from a middle-aged woman with Graves' ophthalmopathy.

This clonotype has at least ten counts. V is TRBV29-1 and J is TRBJ1-2; D is unclear. V was pared by 1 base and J by 2 bases, with 14 bases between. The CDR3 consists of 15 residues. Germline lookup yields CDR1 SQVTM and CDR2 ANQGSEA. The CDR3 DNA reads TGCAGCGTTGAAGGGAAAACAGCTTCAAACTATGGCTACACCTTC. Translated, it gives CSVEGKTASNYGYTF. The whole variable domain, remainder taken from reference TRBV29-1 and TRBJ1-2, is SAVISQKPSRDICQRGTSLTIQCQVDSQVTMMFWYRQQPGQSLTLIATANQGSEATYESGFVIDKFPISRPNLTFSTLTVSNMSPEDSSIYLCSVEGKTASNYGYTFGSGTRLTVV.

This clonotype was seen ten or more times. This chain's CDR3 is CASSAGLAGTYEQYF. The CDR3 nucleotides read TGTGCCAGCAGTGCCGGACTAGCGGGCACCTACGAGCAGTACTTC. The gene calls are TRBV6-1 and TRBJ2-7; 11 positions match TRBD2. Trimming at V came to 4 bases and at J to 2 bases, leaving 4 bases not matched to a gene. Germline V gene data show CDR1 as MNHNS and CDR2 as SASEGT. The CDR3 has 15 residues.

A few counts support this clonotype. The gene calls are TRBV16 and TRBJ2-3, with D possibly TRBD1 on 6 matching bases. CDR3 length: 16 amino acids. V shed 5 bases and J shed 2 bases, with 17 bases lying between them. Germline V lookup: CDR1 KGHSY, CDR2 FQNENV. DNA of the CDR3: TGTGCCAGCAGCTCACAGGGTTATGAGAACACAGATACGCAGTATTTT. Protein sequence: CASSSQGYENTDTQYF.

This clonotype was seen repeatedly, ten times or more. The V gene is TRBV12-3 or TRBV12-4, the J gene TRBJ2-5, with a weak D call TRBD2 (5 bases). This CDR3 spans 13 amino acids. V gave up 2 bases and J gave up 4 bases, with 8 bases separating them. CDR3 sequence: CASSLRETETQYF. CDR3 DNA sequence: TGTGCCAGCAGTTTAAGGGAGACAGAGACCCAGTACTTC.

This clonotype showed up many times. The rearrangement links TRBV28 to TRBJ1-2, with D uncertain. Germline lookup yields CDR1 MDHEN and CDR2 SYDVKM. The CDR3 extends over 12 amino acids. Trimming stripped 5 bases from V and 3 bases from J, with 7 bases between. CDR3 residues: CASSAQYYGYTF. DNA for the CDR3: TGTGCCAGCAGTGCTCAATACTATGGCTACACCTTC.

The count of this clonotype is one. A read error may be the cause here, since a much bigger clone is one base away. The rearrangement uses TRBV6-2 or TRBV6-3 and TRBJ1-2, with D perhaps matching TRBD1 (5 bases). The CDR3 is made up of 15 amino acids. Trimming stripped 5 bases from V and 8 bases from J, with 21 bases between. Germline V gene data show CDR1 as MNHEY and CDR2 as SVGEGT. Here the CDR3 DNA reads TGTGCCAGCAGTAGGGCATGGGGCAATCGAGGAGGCTACACCTTC. The encoded protein is CASSRAWGNRGGYTF.

This clonotype has just a few counts. The V gene is TRBV20-1, the J gene TRBJ2-7; TRBD2 might be the D (6 bases). The CDR3 loop spans 14 amino acids. V was pared by 0 bases and J by 3 bases, with 12 bases between. Per germline, CDR1 DFQATT and CDR2 SNEGSKA (reference sequence). DNA for the CDR3: TGCAGTGCTAGAGATACGGGGGACGACTACGAGCAGTACTTC. It yields the protein CSARDTGDDYEQYF.

This clonotype was recorded many times. J is TRBJ2-6 and V is TRBV27; possible D gene TRBD2, 6 bases. This CDR3 is built from 16 residues. V was shortened by 5 bases and J by 2 bases, with 13 bases between the two germline ends. CDR1 MNHEY and CDR2 SMNVEV come from the germline V gene (reference sequence). The CDR3 nucleotides are TGTGCCAGCAGTCCGGGACTCAGGGCTGGGGCCAACGTCCTGACTTTC. This gives the protein CASSPGLRAGANVLTF.